This T cell receptor beta chain was profiled in a study of beta chain bispecific antibodies for T cell cancers (dated by TCRdb to about 2021). Background for the entire study: After T cells from healthy donors were cocultured with bispecific antibodies and T cell leukemia lines, the researchers used TRBV sequencing of the cells that survived to measure how much each TRBV family was depleted. Surface TRBV12 (TRBV12-3) was expressed by Jurkat cells, and surface TRBV5-5 was expressed by HPB-ALL cells. The study at large found these results: Leukemia cell line cells were mixed with normal T cells in each sequenced sample, and most of the targeted TRBV signal was derived from the leukemia cells rather than from the normal T cells. Cross-reactivity of the anti-TRBV5-5 antibody with TRBV5-6 was attributed to high sequence similarity between the two genes.

T cells were expanded from blood mononuclear cells for around three days with either the anti-CD3 antibody OKT3 or CD3/CD28 Dynabeads. Expanded T cells were maintained in RPMI 1640 supplemented with approximately 10% fetal bovine serum, recombinant human IL-2 (about 100 IU/ml) and IL-7 (roughly 4.6 ng/ml). Cocultures combined some 5 x 10^4 normal T cells with some 5 x 10^4 target cells and bispecific antibody in approximately 100 ul, incubated less than 20 hours at 37°C. Every bispecific antibody was made of two single-chain variable fragments expressed in a single-chain diabody format with a His tag. Healthy human donors supplied the effector T cells, with peripheral blood mononuclear cells isolated from leukapheresis samples using Ficoll density gradient centrifugation. There are 14 amino acids in the CDR3, from cysteine to phenylalanine inclusive. The CDR3 DNA has 42 bases and is translated from base 1. The V end loses 0 bases and the J end loses 7 bases, and a stretch of 12 bases separates them. The germline V gene yields MNHEY for CDR1 and SVGAGI for CDR2.

Unique molecular identifier barcodes were incorporated into the libraries and were used for clonotype quantification. Qiagen AllPrep DNA/RNA Micro kits were used to isolate total RNA, and an Agilent TapeStation was used to check RNA quality. TCR beta libraries were constructed by 5' RACE, in which cDNA synthesis was followed by two PCR steps with TCR beta constant-region gene-specific primers. TCR beta libraries were sequenced on an Illumina MiSeq platform. In the paper's pipeline: Reads were processed with MIGEC, MiXCR and VDJtools. Clonotype frequency was computed as the clonotype's share of unique molecular identifiers among all unique molecular identifiers in the sample. Any TRBV gene that IMGT lists as a pseudogene or open reading frame, and is therefore nonfunctional, such as TRBV1, TRBV12-1 and TRBV21, was left out. The public reads were reprocessed in TCRdb via fastp at Q25 and MiXCR, keeping in-frame beta chains. Merged by CDR3 protein, the rows form single entries marked with the most common genes and DNA. The V and J calls, along with clone size, are taken from TCRdb and not from the paper's own processing. This sample comprises some 21,000 distinct CDR3 sequences, approximately 2.4% of them detected only once. Under 35% of the sample comes from the top ten.

Note on this clonotype: The target of this receptor is not known. One base away there is no much larger clone; base qualities are not given.

Sequencing input: healthy donor T cells cultured with leukemia cells. The receptor was isolated from a human donor in good health. Some clones in this sample may be carry-over from other donors' samples. Here the chain combines TRBV6-5 and TRBJ1-2; possibly the D gene is TRBD1, per 5 matching bases. In nucleotides, the sequence is TGTGCCAGCAGTTACTCTGGGGCCCTCTGTGGCTACACCTTC. This is translated as CASSYSGALCGYTF.